A selection of T cell receptor beta chains follows, all from one sample in a study of blood T cell repertoires in COVID-19. Using immunoSEQ multiplex PCR, the repertoire was profiled, and TCRdb retains in-frame clones only, with some absent. The table has 84,000 or so clones, under 85% seen once. Sequencing was performed on peripheral blood. All receptors come from a woman older than 75 with acute or convalescent COVID-19. Both conserved end residues are part of each CDR3. D genes are given only for firm matches. A row's size may be missing; if present it is once, few, many or a size class.

D	J	size	V	CDR3	DNA
.	TRBJ2-7	.	TRBV5-5	CASSFMLYEQYF	TGTGCCAGCAGCTTTATGTTGTATGAGCAGTACTTC
TRBD2	TRBJ2-3	.	TRBV9	CASSAPRGGGSTDTQYF	TGTGCCAGCAGCGCACCCCGGGGCGGGGGAAGCACAGATACGCAGTATTTT
.	TRBJ2-5	.	TRBV7-3	CASSLGGQPQETQYF	TGTGCCAGCAGCTTAGGTGGACAGCCCCAAGAGACCCAGTACTTC
.	TRBJ2-7	.	TRBV9	CASSVGNAGGEQYF	TGTGCCAGCAGCGTAGGAAACGCAGGCGGGGAGCAGTACTTC
.	TRBJ1-5	few	TRBV27	CASSLRLGQGGNQPQHF	TGTGCCAGCAGTTTACGCCTTGGCCAGGGTGGTAATCAGCCCCAGCATTTT
.	TRBJ2-2	.	TRBV12-3/TRBV12-4	CASSSLNTGELFF	TGTGCCAGCAGTTCCTTGAACACCGGGGAGCTGTTTTTT
TRBD2	TRBJ2-7	.	TRBV27	CASSGVGGPREQYF	TGTGCCAGCAGCGGGGTGGGAGGGCCACGCGAGCAGTACTTC
TRBD2	TRBJ2-3	.	TRBV29-1	CSVVDGGRATDTQYF	TGCAGCGTTGTTGATGGCGGGAGGGCCACAGATACGCAGTATTTT
TRBD1	TRBJ1-4	.	TRBV25-1	CASSSSGTENEKLFF	TGTGCCAGCAGCTCATCCGGGACAGAGAATGAAAAACTGTTTTTT
.	TRBJ1-4	.	TRBV5-1	CASHAGAANEKLFF	TGCGCCAGCCATGCGGGGGCGGCTAATGAAAAACTGTTTTTT
.	TRBJ1-2	.	TRBV6-5	CASSSDSFNSFNGYTF	TGTGCCAGCAGTTCGGACAGCTTTAACTCTTTTAATGGCTACACCTTC
.	TRBJ1-3	once	TRBV6-5	CASSSGGSGNTIYF	TGTGCCAGCAGTTCAGGTGGCTCTGGAAACACCATATATTTT
TRBD1	TRBJ2-7	.	TRBV7-9	CASSRMGTGGYEQYF	TGTGCCAGCAGCCGGATGGGGACAGGGGGGTACGAGCAGTACTTC
TRBD2	TRBJ2-1	.	TRBV19	CASSIVPGLADNEQFF	TGTGCCAGTAGTATAGTTCCGGGACTAGCGGACAATGAGCAGTTCTTC
TRBD2	TRBJ2-5	.	TRBV15	CATSKRLAGVETQYF	TGTGCCACCAGCAAAAGGCTAGCGGGAGTAGAGACCCAGTACTTC
TRBD1	TRBJ2-7	.	TRBV6-5	CASSFNRDRGGEQYF	TGTGCCAGCAGTTTTAACCGGGACAGGGGAGGCGAGCAGTACTTC
TRBD2	TRBJ2-1	.	TRBV12-5	CASGLAGGGGYNEQFF	TGTGCTAGTGGTCTAGCGGGAGGAGGGGGCTACAATGAGCAGTTCTTC
.	TRBJ2-2	.	TRBV7-2	CASSKGQGGELFF	TGTGCCAGCAGCAAGGGCCAGGGGGGGGAGCTGTTTTTT
TRBD2	TRBJ2-3	.	TRBV19	CASRSRLAASTDTQYF	TGTGCCAGTAGATCTCGACTAGCCGCAAGCACAGATACGCAGTATTTT
TRBD2	TRBJ2-3	.	TRBV3-1/TRBV3-2	CASSQEWSSSGAVDTQYF	TGTGCCAGCAGCCAAGAATGGTCGTCTAGCGGAGCGGTAGATACGCAGTATTTT
TRBD1	TRBJ2-5	.	TRBV6-5	CASSPQGPVWETQYF	TGTGCCAGCAGCCCACAGGGGCCGGTCTGGGAGACCCAGTACTTC
TRBD2	TRBJ2-7	.	TRBV10-3	CAIRGVAGEAYEQYF	TGTGCCATTAGGGGGGTAGCGGGAGAGGCCTACGAGCAGTACTTC
TRBD1	TRBJ2-7	.	TRBV5-1	CASSQQGTGNRGEQYF	TGCGCCAGCAGCCAACAGGGGACAGGGAACAGGGGGGAGCAGTACTTC
TRBD1	TRBJ1-2	.	TRBV3-1/TRBV3-2	CASSQGQGADGYTF	TGTGCCAGCAGCCAAGGACAGGGGGCGGATGGCTACACCTTC
TRBD1	TRBJ2-7	.	TRBV6-6	CASSYTAGTGYEQYF	TGTGCCAGCAGTTACACCGCCGGGACAGGGTACGAGCAGTACTTC
.	TRBJ2-1	many	TRBV7-3	CASSLEAGRYLSYNEQFF	TGTGCCAGCAGCTTAGAGGCCGGAAGGTACCTCTCCTACAATGAGCAGTTCTTC